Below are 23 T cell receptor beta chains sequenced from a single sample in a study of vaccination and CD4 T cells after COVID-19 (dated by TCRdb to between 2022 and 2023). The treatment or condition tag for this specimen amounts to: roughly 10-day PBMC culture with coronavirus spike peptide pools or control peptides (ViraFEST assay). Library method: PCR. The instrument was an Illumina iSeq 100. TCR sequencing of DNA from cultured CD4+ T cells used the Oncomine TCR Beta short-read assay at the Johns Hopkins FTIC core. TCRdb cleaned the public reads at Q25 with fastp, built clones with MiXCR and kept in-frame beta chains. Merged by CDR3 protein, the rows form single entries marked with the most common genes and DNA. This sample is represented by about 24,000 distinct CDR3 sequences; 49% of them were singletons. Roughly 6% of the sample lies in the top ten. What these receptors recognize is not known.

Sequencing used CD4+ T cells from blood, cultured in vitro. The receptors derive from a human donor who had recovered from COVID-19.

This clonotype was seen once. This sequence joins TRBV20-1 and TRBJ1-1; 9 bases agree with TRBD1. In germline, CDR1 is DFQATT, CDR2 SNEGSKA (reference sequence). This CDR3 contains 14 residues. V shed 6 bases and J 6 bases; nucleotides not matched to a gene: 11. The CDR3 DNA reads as TGCAGTGCCACAGGGGGCGTTATAGTCCCTGAAGCTTTCTTT. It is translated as CSATGGVIVPEAFF.

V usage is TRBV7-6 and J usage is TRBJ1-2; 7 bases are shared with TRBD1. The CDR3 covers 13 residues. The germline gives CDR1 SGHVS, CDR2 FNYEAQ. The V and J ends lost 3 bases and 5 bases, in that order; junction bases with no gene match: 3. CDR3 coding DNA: TGTGCCAGCAGCTTCGCAGGGGGATATGGCTACACCTTC. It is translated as CASSFAGGYGYTF.

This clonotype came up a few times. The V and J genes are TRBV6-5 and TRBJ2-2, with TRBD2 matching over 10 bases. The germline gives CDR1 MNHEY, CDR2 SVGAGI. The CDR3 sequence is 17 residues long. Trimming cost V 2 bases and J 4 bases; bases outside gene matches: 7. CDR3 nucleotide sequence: TGTGCCAGCAGTTACCCGGGAGCGGGAGGGACCACCGGGGAGCTGTTTTTT. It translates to CASSYPGAGGTTGELFF.

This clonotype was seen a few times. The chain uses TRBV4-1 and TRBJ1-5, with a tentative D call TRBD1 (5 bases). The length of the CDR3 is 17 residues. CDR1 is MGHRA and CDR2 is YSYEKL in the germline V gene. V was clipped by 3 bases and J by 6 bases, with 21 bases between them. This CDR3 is CASSQATLGLMGQPQHF. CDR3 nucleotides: TGCGCCAGCAGCCAGGCGACCCTGGGACTGATGGGTCAGCCCCAGCATTTT.

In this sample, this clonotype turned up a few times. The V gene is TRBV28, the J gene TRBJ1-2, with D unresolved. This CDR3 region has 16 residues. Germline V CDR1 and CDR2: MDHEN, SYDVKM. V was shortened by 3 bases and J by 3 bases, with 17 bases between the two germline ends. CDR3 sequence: CASSFVFGSVDYGYTF. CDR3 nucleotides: TGTGCCAGCAGTTTTGTATTCGGGTCGGTAGACTATGGCTACACCTTC.

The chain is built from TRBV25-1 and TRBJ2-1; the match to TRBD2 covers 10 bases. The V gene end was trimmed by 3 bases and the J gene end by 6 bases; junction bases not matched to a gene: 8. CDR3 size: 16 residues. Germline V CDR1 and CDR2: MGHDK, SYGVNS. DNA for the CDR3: TGTGCCAGCAGTGATCGTGGCACTAGCGGGACCAATGAGCAGTTCTTC. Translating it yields CASSDRGTSGTNEQFF.

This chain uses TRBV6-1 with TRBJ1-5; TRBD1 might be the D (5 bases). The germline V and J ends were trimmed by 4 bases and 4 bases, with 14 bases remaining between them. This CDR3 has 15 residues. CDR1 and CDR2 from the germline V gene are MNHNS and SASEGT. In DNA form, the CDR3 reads TGTGCCAGCAGTGTAGGGGCAGGGATGAATCAGCCCCAGCATTTT. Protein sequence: CASSVGAGMNQPQHF.

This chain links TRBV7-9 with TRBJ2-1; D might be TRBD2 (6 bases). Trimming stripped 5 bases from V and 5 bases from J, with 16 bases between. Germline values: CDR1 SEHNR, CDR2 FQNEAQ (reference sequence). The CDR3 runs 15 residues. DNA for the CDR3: TGTGCCAGCAGCCGCCGGGTCGGGGAGGACAATGAGCAGTTCTTC. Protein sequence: CASSRRVGEDNEQFF.

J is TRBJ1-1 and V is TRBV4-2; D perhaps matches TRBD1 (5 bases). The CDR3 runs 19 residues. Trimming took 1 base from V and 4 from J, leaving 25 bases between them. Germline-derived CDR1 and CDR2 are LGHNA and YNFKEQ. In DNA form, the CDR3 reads TGTGCCAGCAGCCAAGCCTGGGGACTCCCCCAAGGCCGGGGCACTGAAGCTTTCTTT. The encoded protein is CASSQAWGLPQGRGTEAFF.

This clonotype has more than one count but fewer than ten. DNA for the CDR3: TGTGCCAGCAGCTTCGCAAACAGAGAGACCCAGTACTTC. Translation: CASSFANRETQYF. V gene TRBV7-8 combines with J gene TRBJ2-5, with D unresolved. The CDR3 runs 13 residues. V was pared by 3 bases and J by 4 bases, with 9 bases between. Looked up from germline, CDR1 is SGHVS and CDR2 is FQNEAQ.

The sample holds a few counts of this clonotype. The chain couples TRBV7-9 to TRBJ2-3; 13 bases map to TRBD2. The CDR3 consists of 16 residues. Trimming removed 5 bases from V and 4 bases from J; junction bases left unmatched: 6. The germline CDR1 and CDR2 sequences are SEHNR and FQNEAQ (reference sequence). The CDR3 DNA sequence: TGTGCCAGCAGCCAAGGGACTAGCGGGATCGCAGATACGCAGTATTTT. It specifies CASSQGTSGIADTQYF.

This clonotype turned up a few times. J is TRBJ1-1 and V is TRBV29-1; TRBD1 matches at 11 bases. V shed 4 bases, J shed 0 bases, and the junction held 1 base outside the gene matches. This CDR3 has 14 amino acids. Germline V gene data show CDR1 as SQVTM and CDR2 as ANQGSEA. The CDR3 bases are TGCAGCGTTGGGGACAGGGGGATGAACACTGAAGCTTTCTTT. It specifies CSVGDRGMNTEAFF.

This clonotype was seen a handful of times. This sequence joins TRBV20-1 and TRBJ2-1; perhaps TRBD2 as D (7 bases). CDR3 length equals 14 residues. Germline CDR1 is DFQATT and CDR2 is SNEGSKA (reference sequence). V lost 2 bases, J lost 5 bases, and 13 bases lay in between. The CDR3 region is CSARKGGADNEQFF. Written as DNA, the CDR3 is TGCAGTGCTAGAAAGGGGGGGGCTGACAATGAGCAGTTCTTC.

The CDR3, as DNA: TGTGCCAGCAGCTTAGAATGGGGAAATGAGCAGTTCTTC. Encoded protein: CASSLEWGNEQFF. V usage is TRBV7-6 and J usage is TRBJ2-1; D is unclear. Germline assignment: CDR1 SGHVS and CDR2 FNYEAQ. This CDR3 region has 13 residues. V gave up 1 base and J gave up 7 bases, with 8 bases separating them.

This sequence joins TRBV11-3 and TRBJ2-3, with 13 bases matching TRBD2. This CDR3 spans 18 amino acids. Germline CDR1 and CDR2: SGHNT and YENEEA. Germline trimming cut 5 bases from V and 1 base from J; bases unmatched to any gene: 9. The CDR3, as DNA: TGTGCCAGCAGCCGGTGGGTGACTAGCGGGGGGCGCACAGATACGCAGTATTTT. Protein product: CASSRWVTSGGRTDTQYF.

The CDR3: CATSDPATGGAYGYTF. The CDR3 DNA reads TGTGCCACCAGTGATCCCGCCACAGGGGGCGCCTATGGCTACACCTTC. The chain carries TRBV24-1 and TRBJ1-2; the match to TRBD1 covers 9 bases. Germline trimming cut 3 bases from V and 4 bases from J; bases unmatched to any gene: 8. Looked up from germline, CDR1 is KGHDR and CDR2 is SFDVKD. This CDR3 comprises 16 residues.

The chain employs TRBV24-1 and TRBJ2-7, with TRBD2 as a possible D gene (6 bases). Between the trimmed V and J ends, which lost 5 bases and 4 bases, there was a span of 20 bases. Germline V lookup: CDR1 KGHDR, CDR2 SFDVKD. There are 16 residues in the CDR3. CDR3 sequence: CATSGFRPWEEYEQYF. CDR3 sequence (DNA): TGTGCCACCAGTGGGTTCAGGCCCTGGGAGGAGTACGAGCAGTACTTC.

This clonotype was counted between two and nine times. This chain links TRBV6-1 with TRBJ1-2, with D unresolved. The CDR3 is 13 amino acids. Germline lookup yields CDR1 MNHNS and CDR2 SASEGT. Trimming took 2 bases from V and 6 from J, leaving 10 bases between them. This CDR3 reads CASSETDADGYTF. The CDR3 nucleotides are TGTGCCAGCAGTGAAACTGACGCGGATGGCTACACCTTC.

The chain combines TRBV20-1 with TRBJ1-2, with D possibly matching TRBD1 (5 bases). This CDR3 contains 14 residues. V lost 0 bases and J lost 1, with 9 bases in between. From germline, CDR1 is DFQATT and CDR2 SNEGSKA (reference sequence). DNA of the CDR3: TGCAGTGCTAGAGATGTTAGGGGTAACTATGGCTACACCTTC. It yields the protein CSARDVRGNYGYTF.

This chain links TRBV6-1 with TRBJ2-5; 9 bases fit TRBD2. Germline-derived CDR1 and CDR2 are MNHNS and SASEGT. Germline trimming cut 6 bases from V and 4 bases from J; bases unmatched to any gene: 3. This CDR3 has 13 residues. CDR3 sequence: CASRVLAGETQYF. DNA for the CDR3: TGTGCCAGCAGGGTACTAGCGGGAGAGACCCAGTACTTC.

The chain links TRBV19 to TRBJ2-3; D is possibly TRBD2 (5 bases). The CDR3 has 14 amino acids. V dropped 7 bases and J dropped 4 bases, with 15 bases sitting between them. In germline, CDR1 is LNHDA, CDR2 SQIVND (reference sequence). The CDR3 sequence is CASKDSRSPDTQYF. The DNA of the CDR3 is TGTGCCAGTAAGGACTCGCGGAGCCCAGATACGCAGTATTTT.

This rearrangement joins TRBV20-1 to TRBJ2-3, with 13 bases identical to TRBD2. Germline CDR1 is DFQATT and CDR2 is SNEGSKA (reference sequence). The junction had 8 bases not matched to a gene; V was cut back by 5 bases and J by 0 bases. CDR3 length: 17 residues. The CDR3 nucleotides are TGCAGTGCTCCCGGGACTAGCGGGGAAGCTAGCACAGATACGCAGTATTTT. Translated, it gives CSAPGTSGEASTDTQYF.

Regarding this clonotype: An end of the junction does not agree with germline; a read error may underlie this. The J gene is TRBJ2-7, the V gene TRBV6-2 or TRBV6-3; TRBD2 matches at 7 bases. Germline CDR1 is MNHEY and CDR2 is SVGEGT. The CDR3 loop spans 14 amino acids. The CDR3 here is CASGYLTSSGEQYF. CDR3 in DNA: TGTGCCAGCGGTTACCTCACCTCTAGCGGCGAGCAGTACTTC.